The 26 T cell receptor beta chains below were found in one sample sequenced in a study of immune evolution from preneoplasia to lung adenocarcinoma. The assay was immunoSEQ multiplex PCR, and TCRdb's table has in-frame clones only and misses some. The sample has around 7,900 clones, over 75% seen once. Input material: FFPE adjacent normal lung tissue. Source of these receptors: a person aged 65 to 85 with lung adenocarcinoma.

The chain uses TRBV6-6 and TRBJ1-4; unclear D gene. Per the germline V gene, CDR1 is MNHNY and CDR2 is SVGAGI (reference sequence). The CDR3 totals 12 residues. V gave up 5 bases and J gave up 4 bases, with 5 bases separating them. In DNA, the CDR3 is TGTGCCAGCAGTCCGTATAATGAAAAACTGTTTTTT. Translation gives CASSPYNEKLFF.

J is TRBJ1-3 and V is TRBV30, with unresolved D. V gave up 4 bases and J gave up 9 bases, with 7 bases separating them. The CDR3 loop spans 10 amino acids. Germline loops: CDR1 GTSNPN, CDR2 SVGIG (reference sequence). This CDR3 reads CAWMEGTIYF. The CDR3 bases are TGTGCCTGGATGGAGGGCACCATATATTTT.

The chain employs TRBV30 and TRBJ2-1, with D uncertain. This CDR3 comprises 11 residues. With 5 bases removed from V and 9 bases from J, the gap between germline ends came to 11 bases. The germline V gene encodes CDR1 GTSNPN and CDR2 SVGIG (reference sequence). The CDR3 DNA reads as TGTGCCTGGCGCACCCTCCGTGAGCAGTTCTTC. It specifies CAWRTLREQFF.

The gene calls are TRBV19 and TRBJ2-7; 9 bases are a match to TRBD1. The length of the CDR3 is 14 residues. After removal of 5 bases from V and 3 bases from J, the junction contained 5 bases not matched to a gene. Germline CDR1 and CDR2: LNHDA and SQIVND (reference sequence). CDR3 region: CASSVTGGSYEQYF. The CDR3 DNA follows: TGTGCCAGTAGTGTTACAGGGGGCAGCTACGAGCAGTACTTC.

The rearrangement joins TRBV28 to TRBJ1-2, with 7 bases identical to TRBD1. V lost 1 base and J lost 8; bases outside the gene matches: 10. CDR3 size: 15 residues. Germline loops: CDR1 MDHEN, CDR2 SYDVKM. The CDR3 DNA is TGTGCCAGCAGTTTATCCCTACAGGGGCAAATGGGCTACACCTTC. This codes for CASSLSLQGQMGYTF.

V usage is TRBV4-1 and J usage is TRBJ2-6; 7 bases line up with TRBD1. V shed 0 bases, J shed 0 bases, and the junction held 8 bases outside the gene matches. CDR1 and CDR2 (germline): MGHRA, YSYEKL. The CDR3 consists of 19 residues. The DNA of the CDR3 is TGCGCCAGCAGCCAAGACCCGGGACAGAAATCCTCTGGGGCCAACGTCCTGACTTTC. This codes for CASSQDPGQKSSGANVLTF.

This chain joins TRBV28 and TRBJ2-2; 11 bases agree with TRBD1. From germline, CDR1 is MDHEN and CDR2 SYDVKM. The CDR3 sequence is 16 residues long. V lost 6 bases to trimming and J lost 6 bases; unmatched junction nucleotides: 9. The CDR3 is CASSPPDRGQAGELFF. DNA of the CDR3: TGTGCCAGCAGCCCGCCGGACAGGGGGCAGGCCGGGGAGCTGTTTTTT.

V usage is TRBV4-1 and J usage is TRBJ1-3; 8 nucleotides line up with TRBD1. There are 17 residues in the CDR3. Germline V gene lookup returns CDR1 MGHRA and CDR2 YSYEKL. V lost 0 bases and J lost 4; bases outside the gene matches: 8. CDR3 DNA: TGCGCCAGCAGCCAAGATCTTCAGGGGGCGCAGGGAAACACCATATATTTT. It yields the protein CASSQDLQGAQGNTIYF.

This clone was counted a few times. The V call is TRBV19, the J call TRBJ1-5; D is uncertain. CDR1 and CDR2 from the germline V gene are LNHDA and SQIVND (reference sequence). The V and J ends lost 4 bases and 3 bases respectively, with 10 bases between them. CDR3 length equals 14 residues. CDR3 coding DNA: TGTGCCAGTAGTACGGGTAGGGTCAATCAGCCCCAGCATTTT. Encoded protein: CASSTGRVNQPQHF.

The V call is TRBV7-2, the J call TRBJ2-7; no clear D gene. The V and J ends lost 1 base and 6 bases respectively, with 7 bases between them. Germline lookup yields CDR1 SGHTA and CDR2 FQGNSA. The CDR3 is made up of 12 amino acids. CDR3 in DNA: TGTGCCAGCAGCTTAGTGATCTCCGAGCAGTACTTC. Its translation is CASSLVISEQYF.

The chain uses TRBV4-2 and TRBJ2-7, with TRBD1 identical over 8 bases. Trimming took 4 bases from V and 2 from J; bases not matched to a gene: 4. This CDR3 region has 14 residues. Germline CDR1 is LGHNA and CDR2 is YNFKEQ. The CDR3: CASSLDRGTYEQYF. CDR3 bases: TGTGCCAGCAGCCTTGACAGGGGTACCTACGAGCAGTACTTC.

The V gene is TRBV29-1, the J gene TRBJ2-7; weak D call: TRBD2 (5 bases). This CDR3 has 11 amino acids. CDR1 SQVTM and CDR2 ANQGSEA come from the germline V gene. CDR3 bases: TGCAGGGGTGGGAGCTCCTACGAGCAGTACTTC. This encodes CRGGSSYEQYF.

The rearrangement joins TRBV18 to TRBJ2-5; D is ambiguous. The CDR3 sequence is 15 residues long. V was cut by 3 bases and J by 2 bases, with 13 bases left in between. Germline CDR1 and CDR2: KGHSH and LQKENI. The chain's CDR3 is CASSPAVQQQETQYF. For the CDR3, the DNA is TGTGCCAGCTCACCCGCGGTACAGCAACAAGAGACCCAGTACTTC.

This rearrangement joins TRBV5-6 to TRBJ2-5; possible D gene TRBD2, 5 bases. The J call may be in error: the DNA end matches TRBJ2-7 better. The CDR3 consists of 13 residues. The V gene's germline CDR1 is SGHDT and CDR2 YYEEEE. In DNA, the CDR3 is TGTGCCAGCAGCTTGCGGGACTCCTACGAGCAGTACTTC. Amino acid sequence: CASSLRDSYEQYF.

This chain joins TRBV18 and TRBJ2-5; the D is unclear. This CDR3 comprises 15 residues. Germline V gives CDR1 KGHSH, CDR2 LQKENI. The V and J ends lost 2 bases and 1 base respectively, with 11 bases between them. The CDR3 reads CASSPDEGFQETQYF. The DNA for the CDR3 is TGTGCCAGCTCACCAGATGAAGGGTTCCAAGAGACCCAGTACTTC.

The chain links TRBV6-5 to TRBJ1-2, with D maybe TRBD1 (5 bases). V was pared by 0 bases and J by 0 bases, with 8 bases between. The CDR3 consists of 15 residues. CDR1 and CDR2 (germline): MNHEY, SVGAGI. CDR3 DNA sequence: TGTGCCAGCAGTTACTCCGACAGTGCTAACTATGGCTACACCTTC. Its translation: CASSYSDSANYGYTF.

The CDR3 DNA sequence: TGTGCCAGCAGCTTGTTGGGGGAAAAGTTCACCGGGGAGCTGTTTTTT. It specifies CASSLLGEKFTGELFF. V is TRBV5-4 and J is TRBJ2-2; possibly TRBD1 or TRBD2 for D (5 bases each). Germline V lookup: CDR1 SGHNT, CDR2 YYREEE (reference sequence). The CDR3 totals 16 residues. The V end was cut by 1 base, the J end by 4 bases, with 14 bases between.

V and J are TRBV6-4 and TRBJ2-1, with a tentative D call TRBD1 (6 bases). V was trimmed by 2 bases and J by 5 bases, leaving 10 bases between them. Germline loops: CDR1 MRHNA, CDR2 SNTAGT. The CDR3 contains 14 residues. The CDR3 DNA reads TGTGCCAGCAGTGACACGGACAGTAACAATGAGCAGTTCTTC. This codes for CASSDTDSNNEQFF.

The chain has TRBV7-3 and TRBJ2-7; 8 bases are shared with TRBD1. Unmatched junction bases numbered 2, after V lost 5 bases and J lost 5 bases. The CDR3 contains 12 residues. CDR1 and CDR2 from the germline V gene are SGHTA and FQGTGA. The CDR3 region has the DNA TGTGCCAGCAGCCAGACAGGGGACGAGCAGTACTTC. Protein product: CASSQTGDEQYF.

The chain is built from TRBV7-8 and TRBJ2-1; D call uncertain. V was cut by 3 bases and J by 0 bases, with 6 bases left in between. Germline loops: CDR1 SGHVS, CDR2 FQNEAQ. CDR3 length equals 14 residues. CDR3 in amino acids: CASSFSSSYNEQFF. The CDR3 DNA reads TGTGCCAGCAGCTTCTCGAGCTCCTACAATGAGCAGTTCTTC.

The J gene is TRBJ1-1, the V gene TRBV11-2; D gene uncertain. The CDR3 loop spans 14 amino acids. The germline gives CDR1 SGHAT, CDR2 FQNNGV. The V end lost 1 base, the J end lost 5 bases, and 11 bases lay between the germline ends. This CDR3 is CASSLAHIRTEAFF. CDR3 bases: TGTGCCAGCAGCTTAGCACACATAAGGACTGAAGCTTTCTTT.

The chain joins TRBV28 to TRBJ1-2; D uncertain. CDR3 length: 13 residues. The germline V gene encodes CDR1 MDHEN and CDR2 SYDVKM. With 4 bases removed from V and 6 bases from J, the gap between germline ends came to 12 bases. The CDR3 protein is CASSSLGSHGYTF. The CDR3 coding sequence is TGTGCCAGCAGTTCCCTCGGAAGCCATGGCTACACCTTC.

The gene calls are TRBV7-9 and TRBJ2-6; D may be TRBD1 (6 bases). Germline assignment: CDR1 SEHNR and CDR2 FQNEAQ (reference sequence). The CDR3 covers 15 residues. The germline V and J ends were trimmed by 8 bases and 4 bases, with 15 bases remaining between them. The CDR3 loop reads CASQQGIWGANVLTF. The CDR3 DNA is TGTGCCAGCCAGCAGGGGATATGGGGGGCCAACGTCCTGACTTTC.

The chain recombines TRBV9 with TRBJ1-1; D possibly corresponds to TRBD1 (5 bases). Germline assignment: CDR1 SGDLS and CDR2 YYNGEE. CDR3 length: 14 residues. V dropped 8 bases and J dropped 4 bases, with 18 bases sitting between them. CDR3 protein: CARVVGPPLTEAFF. As DNA, the CDR3 is TGTGCCAGGGTGGTGGGGCCTCCCCTCACTGAAGCTTTCTTT. The full variable domain, its missing parts supplied by reference TRBV9 and TRBJ1-1, is DSGVTQTPKHLITATGQRVTLRCSPRSGDLSVYWYQQSLDQGLQFLIQYYNGEERAKGNILERFSAQQFPDLHSELNLSSLELGDSALYFCARVVGPPLTEAFFGQGTRLTVV.

The gene calls are TRBV6-5 and TRBJ2-7, with a tentative D call TRBD1 (7 bases). Germline CDR1 is MNHEY and CDR2 is SVGAGI. The length of the CDR3 is 15 residues. Trimming left V 6 bases short and J 0 bases short, with 15 bases between. The CDR3 region is CASREPGGSSYEQYF. In DNA form, the CDR3 reads TGTGCCAGCAGGGAACCAGGGGGGAGCTCCTACGAGCAGTACTTC.

J is TRBJ1-3 and V is TRBV6-1; TRBD1 matches 10 bases. Germline V gene lookup returns CDR1 MNHNS and CDR2 SASEGT. This CDR3 has 16 amino acids. After removal of 4 bases from V and 4 bases from J, the junction contained 7 bases not matched to a gene. CDR3 in amino acids: CASSGTTGGSGNTIYF. CDR3 nucleotides: TGTGCCAGCAGTGGAACGACAGGGGGCTCCGGAAACACCATATATTTT.